These 5 T cell receptor beta chains share one sample of origin, sequenced in a study of T-cell memory formation after mild COVID-19. TCRdb re-called the 5' RACE reads with MiXCR, one entry per CDR3 protein. Counted here are 150,000 to 200,000 distinct CDR3 sequences, over 20% occurring once; the ten biggest clones make up roughly 23%. Sequencing was done on a sample of PBMCs or a T cell subset sorted from them (not recorded which). All receptors come from an adult woman who had mild COVID-19 (a few samples of this study predate the infection). Cell type and time point are not known.

This chain uses TRBV19 with TRBJ1-1, with D uncertain. The V gene lost 2 bases and the J gene lost 5 bases, with 15 bases spanning the gap. The CDR3 consists of 15 residues. The germline V gene has CDR1 LNHDA and CDR2 SQIVND (reference sequence). CDR3 DNA: TGTGCCAGTAGTATATGGCTCCGAGCGGGGACTGAAGCTTTCTTT. This gives the protein CASSIWLRAGTEAFF.

This clonotype has a handful of counts. V usage is TRBV6-2 or TRBV6-3 and J usage is TRBJ1-3, with D hard to call. V lost 4 bases and J 8 bases, leaving 9 bases between the germline ends. The CDR3 covers 12 residues. Germline CDR1 is MNHEY and CDR2 is SVGEGT. The CDR3 reads CASSLSADTIYF. CDR3 coding DNA: TGTGCCAGCAGTTTATCGGCGGACACCATATATTTT.

This clonotype was detected a few times. The rearrangement uses TRBV4-1 and TRBJ2-3; 9 bases are shared with TRBD2. V lost 3 bases, J lost 1 base, and 14 bases stayed unmatched. Per the germline V gene, CDR1 is MGHRA and CDR2 is YSYEKL. The CDR3 length is 19 residues. CDR3 protein: CASSHSSGVRGVGTDTQYF. The DNA of the CDR3 is TGCGCCAGCAGCCACTCTAGCGGGGTTCGGGGAGTCGGCACAGATACGCAGTATTTT.

The rearrangement uses TRBV18 and TRBJ2-1; 10 nucleotides align to TRBD2. CDR3 length: 12 residues. Germline values: CDR1 KGHSH, CDR2 LQKENI. The junction had 0 bases not matched to a gene; V was cut back by 3 bases and J by 10 bases. The CDR3 protein is CASSPGLAEQFF. Here the CDR3 DNA reads TGTGCCAGCTCACCGGGACTAGCGGAGCAGTTCTTC.

This chain joins TRBV4-1 and TRBJ1-1; D is uncertain. V was clipped by 4 bases and J by 0 bases, with 9 bases between them. The germline gives CDR1 MGHRA, CDR2 YSYEKL. CDR3 length: 14 amino acids. The CDR3, as DNA: TGCGCCAGCAGCCCCTCGAGCGTGAACACTGAAGCTTTCTTT. Translation: CASSPSSVNTEAFF.